Included here is one TCR beta chain sequence, with context. Its antigen is not known. These data belong to a study of T-cell memory formation after mild COVID-19. Overall study results and limits: Pre-infection memory contained some responding clones, which suggested that cross-reactive memory had joined. Day 37-peaking second-wave clones had unconfirmed SARS-CoV-2 specificity.

TCRdb fed the 5' RACE reads into MiXCR, producing one record per CDR3 protein. Among tens of thousands of distinct CDR3 sequences listed, around a quarter were seen once. CDR1 MRHNA and CDR2 SNTAGT come from the germline V gene. V lost 8 bases and J lost 5; bases outside the gene matches: 4. The CDR3 has 13 amino acids. The sample comprised PBMCs or a T cell subset sorted from them (not recorded which). This TCR derives from a man aged 18-30 years who had mild COVID-19 (a few samples of this study predate the infection). Cell type and time point are not known. The V call is TRBV6-4, the J call TRBJ2-1, with 9 bases identical to TRBD2. CDR3 in DNA: TGTGCCAGCTCCGGGACTAGCCACAATGAGCAGTTCTTC. Residues: CASSGTSHNEQFF.